This T cell receptor (beta chain) comes out of a study of metastatic and nonmetastatic thyroid tumors (dated by TCRdb to the early 2020s). In terms of the full investigation: For patients with malignant and with benign thyroid disease, the researchers compared repertoires between peripheral blood samples and tumor or nodule tissue samples.

The table lists this clone with a few counts. No antigen is known for it. No qualities accompany the bases; no much larger clone lies one base away. General study outcomes and caveats: TCR beta diversity was reported as significantly higher in malignant tumors than in benign nodules, in both blood and tumor samples.

The library was produced with PCR. Sequencing was performed on an Illumina HiSeq 4000. The TCR beta-chain CDR3 region of each patient was profiled by high-throughput sequencing. Concerning the study's data processing: Drawing on CDR3 differences between clinicopathological groups, the researchers built a classifier meant to tell apart patients with distant-metastatic papillary thyroid cancer. The Shannon index was used to measure repertoire diversity, and the Morisita-Horn index was used to measure how similar tumor and blood repertoires were. The public reads were run again by TCRdb, first through fastp at Q25 and then through MiXCR, and only productive beta chains were kept. These V and J calls rely on TCRdb rather than the paper's analysis. The sample table lists roughly 7,400 clones, roughly 37% of them with a count of one. 35% to 50% of the sample is in the top ten clones. CDR1 and CDR2, per the germline V gene, are MNHNS and SASEGT. V and J lose 1 base and 9 bases, and a span of 25 bases separates them. From its cysteine to its phenylalanine, the CDR3 spans 17 amino acids. Solely the CDR3 DNA is kept, with 51 bases framed from the first base.

No patient had received any treatment before thyroid surgery. Using T-cell receptor beta sequencing, the researchers looked back retrospectively at clinical samples from patients, gathered between about 2012 and 2019. This receptor chain uses TRBV6-1 and TRBJ2-7; no D gene call is confident. The sequencing input was tumor tissue. This receptor was identified in a female donor with papillary thyroid cancer or a benign thyroid nodule (not recorded which). Some clones in this sample may be carry-over from other donors' samples. The nucleotide sequence reads as follows: TGTGCCAGCAGTGAAGTCGCGTGGAGCGTGAGGTCTCGTGGGCAGTACTTC. Its protein product is CASSEVAWSVRSRGQYF.